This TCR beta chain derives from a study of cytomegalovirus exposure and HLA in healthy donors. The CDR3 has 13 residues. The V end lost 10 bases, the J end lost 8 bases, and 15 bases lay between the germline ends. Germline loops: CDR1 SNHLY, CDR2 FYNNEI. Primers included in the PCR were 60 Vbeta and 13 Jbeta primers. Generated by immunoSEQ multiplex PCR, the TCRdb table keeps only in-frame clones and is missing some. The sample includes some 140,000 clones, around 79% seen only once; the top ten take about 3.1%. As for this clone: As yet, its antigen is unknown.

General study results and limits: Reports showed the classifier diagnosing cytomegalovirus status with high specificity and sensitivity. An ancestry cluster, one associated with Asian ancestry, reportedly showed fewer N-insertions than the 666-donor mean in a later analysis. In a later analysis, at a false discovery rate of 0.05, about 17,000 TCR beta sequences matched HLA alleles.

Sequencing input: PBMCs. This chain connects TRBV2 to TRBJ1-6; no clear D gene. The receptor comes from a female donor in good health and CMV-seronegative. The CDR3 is CATQGRPDSPLHF. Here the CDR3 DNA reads TGTGCCACGCAAGGGAGACCGGATTCACCCCTCCACTTT.